This is a list of T cell receptor beta chains from one sample in a study of blood T cell repertoires in COVID-19. The assay was immunoSEQ multiplex PCR, and TCRdb's table has in-frame clones only and misses some. Of approximately 340,000 clones in the sample, around 83% were seen once. Specimen: peripheral blood. The receptors were gathered from a man aged 25-40 years with active or convalescent COVID-19. Each CDR3 is given with its conserved first and last residue. Fields, in order: J gene, CDR3 length, clone size, D gene, V gene, CDR3 DNA, CDR3 protein. A D gene is named only where the DNA matches it firmly. Clone size is shown for a subset of rows, as once, few, many or a class of expanded clone.

J: TRBJ2-5
length: 15
size: .
D: TRBD1
V: TRBV4-1
DNA: TGCGCCAGCAGCCATACCGACAGGGTTCAAGAGACCCAGTACTTC
CDR3: CASSHTDRVQETQYF

J: TRBJ2-7
length: 15
size: .
D: TRBD2
V: TRBV4-2
DNA: TGTGCCAGCAGCTCATTAGCGGGAGCCGGCTACGAGCAGTACTTC
CDR3: CASSSLAGAGYEQYF

J: TRBJ1-1
length: 15
size: .
D: .
V: TRBV30
DNA: TGTGCCTGGAGCGTCAAGAGGGGGACGAACACTGAAGCTTTCTTT
CDR3: CAWSVKRGTNTEAFF

J: TRBJ2-1
length: 18
size: few
D: .
V: TRBV24-1
DNA: TGTGCCACCAGTGATCAATCGGTATCTAGCGTCTCCTACAATGAGCAGTTCTTC
CDR3: CATSDQSVSSVSYNEQFF

J: TRBJ1-6
length: 15
size: .
D: .
V: TRBV6-5
DNA: TGTGCCAGCAGACCCCGGGACTGGAGGAATTCACCCCTCCACTTT
CDR3: CASRPRDWRNSPLHF

J: TRBJ1-4
length: 14
size: .
D: TRBD1
V: TRBV29-1
DNA: TGCAGCGTTGCTTTAGGGACAGGGGGTGAAAAACTGTTTTTT
CDR3: CSVALGTGGEKLFF

J: TRBJ1-6
length: 15
size: .
D: TRBD1
V: TRBV6-5
DNA: TGTGCCAGCAGGATCGGGACAGGGCACGGTTCACCCCTCCACTTT
CDR3: CASRIGTGHGSPLHF

J: TRBJ2-5
length: 15
size: .
D: TRBD1
V: TRBV6-2/TRBV6-3
DNA: TGTGCCAGCAGTTTTAGACAGGGGGCGGGGGAGACCCAGTACTTC
CDR3: CASSFRQGAGETQYF

J: TRBJ1-1
length: 18
size: .
D: TRBD1
V: TRBV4-2
DNA: TGTGCCAGCAGCCAAGGGGACAGAACTCTTCTACGGAACACTGAAGCTTTCTTT
CDR3: CASSQGDRTLLRNTEAFF

J: TRBJ1-1
length: 14
size: .
D: .
V: TRBV7-9
DNA: TGTGCCAGCAGCTTAGGAACCACGGGTACTGAAGCTTTCTTT
CDR3: CASSLGTTGTEAFF

J: TRBJ2-7
length: 13
size: .
D: .
V: TRBV7-2
DNA: TGTGCCAGCAGCTTAGGGCCTGGTGACGAGCAGTACTTC
CDR3: CASSLGPGDEQYF

J: TRBJ1-5
length: 16
size: .
D: .
V: TRBV7-5
DNA: TGTGTCAGAAGCTTAGGGGCCGACCCGGGGAATCAGCCCCAGCATTTT
CDR3: CVRSLGADPGNQPQHF

J: TRBJ2-7
length: 14
size: .
D: .
V: TRBV7-3
DNA: TGTGCCAGCAGCTCTCAGGGGAGCTCCTACGAGCAGTACTTC
CDR3: CASSSQGSSYEQYF

J: TRBJ2-1
length: 15
size: .
D: .
V: TRBV5-1
DNA: TGCGCCAGCAGCTTGGCCCCTGGCTCTCCAAATGAGCAGTTCTTC
CDR3: CASSLAPGSPNEQFF

J: TRBJ2-3
length: 14
size: .
D: .
V: TRBV27
DNA: TGTGCCAGCAGTTTATGGACTAGCACAGATACGCAGTATTTT
CDR3: CASSLWTSTDTQYF

J: TRBJ1-1
length: 11
size: .
D: .
V: TRBV30
DNA: TGTGCCTGGAGAGGGGTCACTGAAGCTTTCTTT
CDR3: CAWRGVTEAFF

J: TRBJ2-5
length: 13
size: .
D: TRBD1
V: TRBV13
DNA: TGTGCCAGCAGCACCGGACAGGGAGAGACCCAGTACTTC
CDR3: CASSTGQGETQYF

J: TRBJ2-1
length: 16
size: .
D: TRBD2
V: TRBV24-1
DNA: TGTGCCACCAGTGACCTGACTAGCGGGAGCCGCAATGAGCAGTTCTTC
CDR3: CATSDLTSGSRNEQFF

J: TRBJ2-1
length: 14
size: few
D: .
V: TRBV27
DNA: TGTGCCAGCAGCTTTGGCGGAGTCCTTGGTGAGCAGTTCTTC
CDR3: CASSFGGVLGEQFF

J: TRBJ2-7
length: 13
size: .
D: .
V: TRBV30
DNA: TGTGCCTGGAGTGTACCCCATGCGAGCGAGCAGTACTTC
CDR3: CAWSVPHASEQYF

J: TRBJ1-6
length: 18
size: .
D: .
V: TRBV27
DNA: TGTGCCAGCAGTTTGCGAACTCTGGGGAGCTCCTATAATTCACCCCTCCACTTT
CDR3: CASSLRTLGSSYNSPLHF

J: TRBJ2-7
length: 15
size: few
D: .
V: TRBV7-2
DNA: TGTGCCAGCAGCATTACGTCGGGGGTCGCCTACGAGCAGTACTTC
CDR3: CASSITSGVAYEQYF

J: TRBJ2-3
length: 12
size: .
D: .
V: TRBV28
DNA: TGTGCCAGCAGTCGCGGGGCCTTTGGGCAGTATTTT
CDR3: CASSRGAFGQYF

J: TRBJ1-1
length: 13
size: .
D: .
V: TRBV29-1
DNA: TGCAGCGTTACCGGGACAATGAACACTGAAGCTTTCTTT
CDR3: CSVTGTMNTEAFF

J: TRBJ2-2
length: 15
size: .
D: TRBD1
V: TRBV3-1/TRBV3-2
DNA: TGTGCCAGCAGCCAACGCCCAGGGGGCCCCGGGGAGCTGTTTTTT
CDR3: CASSQRPGGPGELFF

J: TRBJ2-1
length: 14
size: .
D: .
V: TRBV21-1
DNA: TGTGCCAGCATTAGCGGGAGTCGCTACAATGAGCAGTTCTTC
CDR3: CASISGSRYNEQFF

J: TRBJ2-3
length: 16
size: .
D: TRBD2
V: TRBV2
DNA: TGTGCCAGCAGTGACTCCCAGCGGGGGGGCACAGATACGCAGTATTTT
CDR3: CASSDSQRGGTDTQYF

J: TRBJ1-5
length: 12
size: .
D: .
V: TRBV29-1
DNA: TGCAGCGTTGGGACAGAACTTCAGCCCCAGCATTTT
CDR3: CSVGTELQPQHF

J: TRBJ2-1
length: 15
size: .
D: TRBD2
V: TRBV7-9
DNA: TGTGCCAGCAGCTTATTAGCGGGAGCGGGCGGTGAGCAGTTCTTC
CDR3: CASSLLAGAGGEQFF

J: TRBJ2-5
length: 17
size: .
D: TRBD2
V: TRBV6-1
DNA: TGTGCCAGCAGTGAAGGGGCTAGCGGGATCTTCCGGGAGACCCAGTACTTC
CDR3: CASSEGASGIFRETQYF

J: TRBJ2-7
length: 14
size: .
D: .
V: TRBV27
DNA: TGTGCCAGCAGTTCCGGGATTTTGTCCTACGAGCAGTACTTC
CDR3: CASSSGILSYEQYF

J: TRBJ2-7
length: 15
size: .
D: TRBD1
V: TRBV7-3
DNA: TGTGCCAGCAGCTTATTGGGACAGGCTACCGACGAGCAGTACTTC
CDR3: CASSLLGQATDEQYF

J: TRBJ2-5
length: 13
size: .
D: TRBD2
V: TRBV12-3/TRBV12-4
DNA: TGTGCCAGCAGCGGGGGGGCAAGGGAGACCCAGTACTTC
CDR3: CASSGGARETQYF